The next 16 T cell receptor beta chains were all read from a single sample in a study of blood T cell repertoires in COVID-19. The protocol was immunoSEQ multiplex PCR, while the TCRdb copy is restricted to in-frame clones and leaves out a portion. The data contain about 210,000 clones, approximately 80% of them singletons. Specimen: peripheral blood. The receptors stem from a man aged 50 or older with active or convalescent COVID-19.

The rearrangement joins TRBV11-2 to TRBJ2-5; D remains unclear. There are 15 residues in the CDR3. The germline V gene has CDR1 SGHAT and CDR2 FQNNGV. The ends were cut back, 5 bases at V and 5 bases at J, with 18 bases in the middle. The CDR3: CASSPTRQSSETQYF. The CDR3 DNA follows: TGTGCCAGCAGCCCTACGAGACAAAGCAGCGAGACCCAGTACTTC. Supplemented by reference TRBV11-2 and TRBJ2-5, the full variable domain reads EAGVAQSPRYKIIEKRQSVAFWCNPISGHATLYWYQQILGQGPKLLIQFQNNGVVDDSQLPKDRFSAERLKGVDSTLKIQPAKLEDSAVYLCASSPTRQSSETQYFGPGTRLLVL.

The chain employs TRBV2 and TRBJ1-2, with 9 positions matching TRBD1. This CDR3 has 15 amino acids. CDR1 and CDR2 (germline): SNHLY, FYNNEI. V was pared by 6 bases and J by 3 bases, with 8 bases of the junction left unmatched. The CDR3 DNA follows: TGTGCCAGCAGGTCAGGACAGGGGAAACACTATGGCTACACCTTC. This codes for CASRSGQGKHYGYTF.

The CDR3 DNA reads as TGTGCCAGCAGTGAAGGCCCTAGCGCAAGCACAGATACGCAGTATTTT. Protein sequence: CASSEGPSASTDTQYF. The chain carries TRBV2 and TRBJ2-3, with a possible D match to TRBD2 (6 bases). V was trimmed by 1 base and J by 0 bases, leaving 11 bases between them. CDR3 length: 16 amino acids. Germline CDR1 reads SNHLY; CDR2 reads FYNNEI.

The V call is TRBV11-2, the J call TRBJ2-1, with D perhaps matching TRBD1 (6 bases). This CDR3 spans 16 amino acids. Germline CDR1 is SGHAT and CDR2 is FQNNGV. V lost 1 base, J lost 6 bases, and 16 bases lay in between. This CDR3 is CASSLGGLAQTNEQFF. In nucleotides, the CDR3 is TGTGCCAGCAGCTTAGGGGGGCTAGCCCAGACCAATGAGCAGTTCTTC.

V gene TRBV5-1 combines with J gene TRBJ2-5; tentatively, D is TRBD2 (6 bases). This CDR3 has 13 residues. Trimming removed 4 bases at V and 9 bases at J, with 16 bases between. Looked up from germline, CDR1 is SGHRS and CDR2 is YFSETQ. CDR3 region: CASSTQVEGSQYF. The CDR3 nucleotides read TGCGCCAGCAGCACGCAGGTGGAGGGGTCCCAGTACTTC.

This clone was counted ten times or more. The J gene is TRBJ2-1, the V gene TRBV28, with 8 bases that match TRBD2. The CDR3 is made up of 17 amino acids. The J segment lost 4 bases and the V segment lost 4 bases, leaving 12 bases of the junction unmatched. The germline V gene has CDR1 MDHEN and CDR2 SYDVKM. The CDR3 spells CASSSESTGTSYNEQFF. The DNA for the CDR3 is TGTGCCAGCAGTTCCGAATCCACCGGGACTAGTTACAATGAGCAGTTCTTC.

The chain has TRBV11-2 and TRBJ2-2; D is possibly TRBD2 (6 bases). V dropped 3 bases and J dropped 0 bases, with 8 bases sitting between them. The CDR3 totals 15 residues. Germline V gene data show CDR1 as SGHAT and CDR2 as FQNNGV. CDR3 amino acids: CASSFWGANTGELFF. DNA of the CDR3: TGTGCCAGCAGCTTTTGGGGGGCGAACACCGGGGAGCTGTTTTTT.

In its sample, this clone was seen a few times. This sequence joins TRBV29-1 and TRBJ1-3; 8 bases are shared with TRBD1. This CDR3 comprises 15 residues. With 5 bases clipped from V and 3 bases from J, the junction kept 9 bases outside the gene matches. In germline, CDR1 is SQVTM, CDR2 ANQGSEA. The CDR3 nucleotides are TGCAGCGTTACCACCGGGACAGGACTTGGAAACACCATATATTTT. Its protein is CSVTTGTGLGNTIYF.

The chain uses TRBV28 and TRBJ1-5, with TRBD1 as a possible D gene (5 bases). Germline V gives CDR1 MDHEN, CDR2 SYDVKM. With 2 bases removed from V and 5 bases from J, the gap between germline ends came to 10 bases. CDR3 length equals 14 residues. Written as DNA, the CDR3 is TGTGCCAGCAGTTTACGACAGACTCATCAGCCCCAGCATTTT. This codes for CASSLRQTHQPQHF. Based on the CDR3 plus reference TRBV28 and TRBJ1-5, the full variable domain is DVKVTQSSRYLVKRTGEKVFLECVQDMDHENMFWYRQDPGLGLRLIYFSYDVKMKEKGDIPEGYSVSREKKERFSLILESASTNQTSMYLCASSLRQTHQPQHFGDGTRLSIL.

The chain links TRBV3-1 (or the pseudogene TRBV3-2) to TRBJ2-3; D might be TRBD1 (6 bases). With 2 bases removed from V and 0 bases from J, the gap between germline ends came to 12 bases. CDR3 size: 16 residues. CDR1 and CDR2 from the germline V gene are LGHDT and YNNKEL (reference sequence). CDR3 amino acids: CASSQRRQVSTDTQYF. In DNA form, the CDR3 reads TGTGCCAGCAGCCAACGAAGACAGGTTAGCACAGATACGCAGTATTTT.

V and J are TRBV5-3 and TRBJ2-3, with TRBD1 identical over 9 bases. TRBV5-3 is filed as an ORF, its function uncertain. The J segment lost 0 bases and the V segment lost 1 base, leaving 18 bases of the junction unmatched. The CDR3 runs to 21 residues. CDR3: CARSLKEGDRARPKSTDTQYF. CDR3 bases: TGTGCCAGAAGCTTGAAGGAGGGGGACAGGGCGAGACCTAAGAGCACAGATACGCAGTATTTT.

This clone was observed a few times. V is TRBV7-3 and J is TRBJ1-1; D is undetermined. Germline loops: CDR1 SGHTA, CDR2 FQGTGA. CDR3 size: 14 residues. V was trimmed by 2 bases and J by 3 bases, leaving 10 bases between them. In nucleotides, the CDR3 is TGTGCCAGCAGCTTAGGGGTGAGGGACACTGAAGCTTTCTTT. Translation: CASSLGVRDTEAFF.

This chain links TRBV15 with TRBJ1-6; D might be TRBD1 (6 bases). CDR1 is LNHNV and CDR2 is YYDKDF in the germline V gene (reference sequence). Trimming cost V 1 base and J 16 bases, with 8 bases left between them. CDR3 length equals 11 residues. CDR3 bases: TGTGCCACCAGCAGAGCAGGGGCTCTCCACTTT. This sequence encodes CATSRAGALHF.

The chain combines TRBV5-1 with TRBJ1-3; D is perhaps TRBD1 (6 bases). Germline V gene data show CDR1 as SGHRS and CDR2 as YFSETQ. The CDR3 is 14 amino acids. The ends were cut back, 4 bases at V and 1 base at J, with 9 bases in the middle. The CDR3 sequence: CASSPGTSGNTIYF. CDR3 nucleotides: TGCGCCAGCAGCCCCGGGACATCTGGAAACACCATATATTTT.

The chain combines TRBV7-2 with TRBJ2-3, with TRBD1 matching over 7 bases. Trimming cost V 1 base and J 2 bases; bases outside gene matches: 9. The length of the CDR3 is 17 residues. Germline-derived CDR1 and CDR2 are SGHTA and FQGNSA. The CDR3 loop is CASSLVPRDSSTDTQYF. DNA of the CDR3: TGTGCCAGCAGCTTAGTACCCAGGGACAGCTCCACAGATACGCAGTATTTT. The full variable domain, completed using reference TRBV7-2 and TRBJ2-3, is GAGVSQSPSNKVTEKGKDVELRCDPISGHTALYWYRQSLGQGLEFLIYFQGNSAPDKSGLPSDRFSAERTGGSVSTLTIQRTQQEDSAVYLCASSLVPRDSSTDTQYFGPGTRLTVL.

This clone appeared a single time. The chain employs TRBV28 and TRBJ1-5; D remains ambiguous. This CDR3 spans 14 amino acids. Trimming shortened V by 5 bases and J by 7 bases, and 15 bases separated the two germline ends. The germline gives CDR1 MDHEN, CDR2 SYDVKM. CDR3 DNA sequence: TGTGCCAGCAGTACCAGGAGGCCGGGACAGCCCCAGCATTTT. Its protein product is CASSTRRPGQPQHF.